Following are 3 T cell receptor beta chains from one sample sequenced in a study of CD8+ T cells in alopecia areata. Sequencing templates came from extracted RNA that was reverse transcribed into cDNA. The protocol was immunoSEQ multiplex PCR, while the TCRdb copy is restricted to in-frame clones and leaves out a portion. The table includes fewer than 200,000 clones, about 66% detected once. Material: CD8+ T cells sorted from blood, obtained at week 0. These receptors were obtained from a human donor with alopecia areata.

The chain recombines TRBV10-3 with TRBJ1-4; tentative D call: TRBD1 (6 bases). Trimming removed 4 bases from V and 6 bases from J, with 9 bases in between. CDR3 length: 13 residues. Germline V gene lookup returns CDR1 ENHRY and CDR2 SYGVKD. This CDR3 reads CAISVGGDEKLFF. DNA of the CDR3: TGTGCCATCAGTGTGGGGGGCGATGAAAAACTGTTTTTT.

This chain connects TRBV6-5 to TRBJ1-2, with 8 nucleotides matching TRBD1. CDR3 size: 15 residues. With 2 bases clipped from V and 7 bases from J, the junction kept 9 bases outside the gene matches. From germline, CDR1 is MNHEY and CDR2 SVGAGI. The DNA of the CDR3 is TGTGCCAGCAGTTACCTCTTATCAGGGGGCTCTGGCTACACCTTC. Amino acids: CASSYLLSGGSGYTF.

The chain carries TRBV30 and TRBJ1-1; no clear D. Germline CDR1 GTSNPN, CDR2 SVGIG (reference sequence). This CDR3 has 13 residues. The V end lost 1 base, the J end lost 2 bases, and 8 bases lay between the germline ends. CDR3 sequence (DNA): TGTGCCTGGAGTGAACTTACAAACACTGAAGCTTTCTTT. It codes for CAWSELTNTEAFF.